These 32 T cell receptor beta chains were all obtained from the same sample, sequenced in a study of T cell responses to AZD1222 COVID-19 vaccine. Measured with immunoSEQ multiplex PCR; TCRdb has only the in-frame clones, and not every one. The sample contains about 170,000 clones, around 87% of which appear only once. The sequences come from peripheral blood, collected on day 0 of AZD1222 vaccination. These TCRs come from an adult in good health.

The chain joins TRBV28 to TRBJ1-3; no clear D gene. V was shortened by 3 bases and J by 3 bases, with 3 bases between the two germline ends. CDR1 MDHEN and CDR2 SYDVKM come from the germline V gene. This CDR3 spans 12 amino acids. CDR3: CASSFRGNTIYF. The DNA for the CDR3 is TGTGCCAGCAGTTTCCGTGGAAACACCATATATTTT.

CDR3 in amino acids: CASSEQVGRGGETQYF. As DNA, the CDR3 is TGCGCCAGCAGTGAGCAAGTCGGGAGAGGAGGGGAGACCCAGTACTTC. V gene TRBV10-1 combines with J gene TRBJ2-5, with D perhaps matching TRBD2 (6 bases). Trimming left V 2 bases short and J 5 bases short, with 18 bases between. CDR1 is WNHNN, CDR2 SYGVQD, per germline (reference sequence). The CDR3 consists of 16 residues.

The table lists this clone with a count of one. The V gene is TRBV28, the J gene TRBJ2-7, with D perhaps given as TRBD1 or TRBD2 (5 bases each). Germline CDR1 and CDR2: MDHEN and SYDVKM. V was pared by 3 bases and J by 0 bases, with 12 bases between. The length of the CDR3 is 15 residues. The CDR3 protein is CASSFARDGSYEQYF. CDR3 nucleotides: TGTGCCAGCAGTTTCGCCCGGGACGGCTCCTACGAGCAGTACTTC.

V and J are TRBV18 and TRBJ1-2, with D unclear. The CDR3 contains 15 residues. Trimming cost V 5 bases and J 8 bases, with 21 bases left between them. The germline V gene encodes CDR1 KGHSH and CDR2 LQKENI. The CDR3 DNA sequence: TGTGCCAGCTCATCCGTGCTGGGGAGTCCTGGGGGCTACACCTTC. It encodes CASSSVLGSPGGYTF.

The chain uses TRBV5-1 and TRBJ2-1, with 8 bases lining up with TRBD2. CDR1 SGHRS and CDR2 YFSETQ come from the germline V gene. Unmatched junction bases numbered 13, after V lost 2 bases and J lost 12 bases. There are 15 residues in the CDR3. CDR3 sequence (DNA): TGCGCCAGCAGCTTCGGGCGGGGGGATCTTGTTGGGCAGTTCTTC. This sequence encodes CASSFGRGDLVGQFF.

J is TRBJ2-7 and V is TRBV7-2; TRBD1 agrees at 7 bases. The CDR3 contains 14 residues. The V gene end was trimmed by 4 bases and the J gene end by 3 bases; junction bases not matched to a gene: 6. The germline CDR1 and CDR2 sequences are SGHTA and FQGNSA. This chain's CDR3 is CASSSARGYYEQYF. As DNA, the CDR3 is TGTGCCAGCAGCTCGGCCAGGGGGTACTACGAGCAGTACTTC.

The chain carries TRBV6-6 and TRBJ1-2; D uncertain. The germline CDR1 and CDR2 sequences are MNHNY and SVGAGI (reference sequence). This CDR3 is built from 13 residues. The germline V and J ends were trimmed by 7 bases and 3 bases, with 12 bases remaining between them. The CDR3 spells CASTTRGDYGYTF. CDR3 nucleotides: TGTGCCAGCACTACCCGAGGTGACTATGGCTACACCTTC.

V and J are TRBV30 and TRBJ2-2, with D perhaps matching TRBD2 (5 bases). The CDR3 has 13 residues. V was shortened by 4 bases and J by 5 bases, with 11 bases between the two germline ends. Germline-derived CDR1 and CDR2 are GTSNPN and SVGIG (reference sequence). The CDR3 sequence: CAWTPGGTGELFF. The DNA of the CDR3 is TGTGCCTGGACCCCTGGCGGGACCGGGGAGCTGTTTTTT.

This clone was observed a handful of times. The CDR3 here is CASRSEWETGKVLYF. CDR3 DNA: TGTGCCAGTCGATCAGAGTGGGAGACAGGGAAGGTCCTATATTTT. The rearrangement links TRBV6-8 to TRBJ1-3; 7 nucleotides agree with TRBD1. Germline V CDR1 and CDR2: MNHGY, SAAAGT. This CDR3 has 15 amino acids. The J segment lost 14 bases and the V segment lost 9 bases, leaving 22 bases of the junction unmatched.

The J gene is TRBJ1-4, the V gene TRBV18; D ambiguous. The CDR3 sequence is 13 residues long. The germline V and J ends were trimmed by 7 bases and 4 bases, with 10 bases remaining between them. Germline CDR1 and CDR2: KGHSH and LQKENI. The DNA of the CDR3 is TGTGCCAGCTGCCAGGCATATAATGAAAAACTGTTTTTT. Its protein is CASCQAYNEKLFF.

Only a few counts were recorded for this clone. This chain links TRBV12-3 or TRBV12-4 with TRBJ2-7; D perhaps matches TRBD2 (5 bases). The V gene lost 3 bases and the J gene lost 6 bases, with 9 bases spanning the gap. The CDR3 sequence is 12 residues long. DNA for the CDR3: TGTGCCAGCAGTTTCGCGGCGGGCGAGCAGTACTTC. Translation gives CASSFAAGEQYF.

This sequence joins TRBV18 and TRBJ1-2, with unresolved D. The CDR3 contains 14 residues. V was clipped by 4 bases and J by 2 bases, with 11 bases between them. CDR1 and CDR2 (germline): KGHSH, LQKENI. CDR3 loop: CASSLAGSNYGYTF. CDR3 DNA sequence: TGTGCCAGCTCACTGGCCGGGAGCAACTATGGCTACACCTTC. Looking up the rest from reference TRBV18 and TRBJ1-2 gives the full variable domain: NAGVMQNPRHLVRRRGQEARLRCSPMKGHSHVYWYRQLPEEGLKFMVYLQKENIIDESGMPKERFSAEFPKEGPSILRIQQVVRGDSAAYFCASSLAGSNYGYTFGSGTRLTVV.

V is TRBV27 and J is TRBJ2-7; 7 bases are a match to TRBD2. In germline, CDR1 is MNHEY, CDR2 SMNVEV (reference sequence). This CDR3 contains 14 residues. Losses at the gene ends were 11 bases for V and 2 bases for J; bases not matched to a gene: 12. CDR3 sequence reads: CASRSASGTYEQYF. The CDR3 DNA follows: TGTGCCTCCCGCTCGGCTAGCGGAACCTACGAGCAGTACTTC.

The chain combines TRBV28 with TRBJ2-1; 7 bases match TRBD1. The junction had 7 bases not matched to a gene; V was cut back by 3 bases and J by 8 bases. CDR1 is MDHEN and CDR2 is SYDVKM in the germline V gene. The CDR3 spans 14 residues. Here the CDR3 DNA reads TGTGCCAGCAGTTTCGACAGGGTCAAGGATGAGCAGTTCTTC. It codes for CASSFDRVKDEQFF. The full variable domain, with the rest looked up from reference TRBV28 and TRBJ2-1, is DVKVTQSSRYLVKRTGEKVFLECVQDMDHENMFWYRQDPGLGLRLIYFSYDVKMKEKGDIPEGYSVSREKKERFSLILESASTNQTSMYLCASSFDRVKDEQFFGPGTRLTVL.

The gene calls are TRBV7-2 and TRBJ2-7; D not certain. V was pared by 1 base and J by 3 bases, with 7 bases between. The CDR3 covers 13 residues. Germline-derived CDR1 and CDR2 are SGHTA and FQGNSA. DNA for the CDR3: TGTGCCAGCAGCTTAGTATTAGACTACGAGCAGTACTTC. This gives the protein CASSLVLDYEQYF.

This clone was detected once. The chain employs TRBV4-2 and TRBJ2-3, with 8 bases fitting TRBD2. V lost 5 bases to trimming and J lost 5 bases; unmatched junction nucleotides: 6. The CDR3 covers 14 residues. Germline V gives CDR1 LGHNA, CDR2 YNFKEQ. CDR3 in amino acids: CASSYGREEDTQYF. CDR3 nucleotide sequence: TGTGCCAGCAGCTACGGGCGGGAGGAAGATACGCAGTATTTT.

This chain links TRBV7-9 with TRBJ1-1; D remains unclear. The CDR3 covers 14 residues. Germline CDR1 is SEHNR and CDR2 is FQNEAQ (reference sequence). Trimming took 5 bases from V and 2 from J, leaving 12 bases between them. CDR3 region: CASSTGQTNTEAFF. As DNA, the CDR3 is TGTGCCAGCAGCACCGGGCAAACCAACACTGAAGCTTTCTTT.

The chain links TRBV20-1 to TRBJ2-5, with D hard to call. CDR1 is DFQATT, CDR2 SNEGSKA, per germline (reference sequence). The V end lost 3 bases, the J end lost 2 bases, and 7 bases lay between the germline ends. The CDR3 is 12 amino acids. CDR3 amino acids: CSASLLQETQYF. The CDR3 bases are TGCAGTGCTAGTCTACTTCAAGAGACCCAGTACTTC.

The chain uses TRBV18 and TRBJ1-2; D ambiguous. V was shortened by 1 base and J by 4 bases, with 10 bases between the two germline ends. CDR1 and CDR2 (germline): KGHSH, LQKENI. The CDR3 runs to 14 residues. The CDR3 sequence: CASSPQEDPYGYTF. The CDR3 DNA is TGTGCCAGCTCACCACAGGAGGATCCCTATGGCTACACCTTC.

The chain is built from TRBV7-9 and TRBJ1-1; D is uncertain. The V and J ends lost 4 bases and 1 base respectively, with 10 bases between them. The CDR3 totals 14 residues. Germline CDR1 reads SEHNR; CDR2 reads FQNEAQ (reference sequence). This CDR3 is CASSSREGNTEAFF. The CDR3 region has the DNA TGTGCCAGCAGCTCTCGGGAGGGGAACACTGAAGCTTTCTTT.

This chain uses TRBV12-3 or TRBV12-4 with TRBJ2-7; no reliable D call. V gave up 3 bases and J gave up 11 bases, with 11 bases separating them. The CDR3 contains 11 residues. The CDR3 sequence is CASSFYGIEYF. The CDR3 nucleotides are TGTGCCAGCAGTTTTTACGGAATCGAGTACTTC.

This clone was detected only once. The chain couples TRBV9 to TRBJ2-2; the D is unclear. V was cut by 0 bases and J by 0 bases, with 18 bases left in between. Germline V gene data show CDR1 as SGDLS and CDR2 as YYNGEE. CDR3 size: 19 residues. CDR3 DNA: TGTGCCAGCAGCGTAGCGAGGTCAGATTATCGGGCGAACACCGGGGAGCTGTTTTTT. Amino acid sequence: CASSVARSDYRANTGELFF.

The rearrangement links TRBV19 to TRBJ2-1, with D possibly matching TRBD1 (6 bases). V was pared by 3 bases and J by 3 bases, with 9 bases between. Per the germline V gene, CDR1 is LNHDA and CDR2 is SQIVND (reference sequence). This CDR3 has 14 residues. The CDR3 here is CASSIGQIYNEQFF. The CDR3 DNA follows: TGTGCCAGTAGTATTGGACAGATCTACAATGAGCAGTTCTTC.

The V gene is TRBV21-1, the J gene TRBJ2-1; the table's TRBD2 call for D was not verified on the DNA. TRBV21-1 represents a pseudogene. This CDR3 is 19 amino acids long. CDR3 bases: TGTGCCAGCGGGTCTCTTACTAGCGGGAGGGCTGATGGTAGCGATGAGCAGTTCTTC. Translating gives CASGSLTSGRADGSDEQFF.

DNA for the CDR3: TGTGCCAGCAGTCCGATCAGGAGCTCCTACGAGCAGTACTTC. Translation: CASSPIRSSYEQYF. The rearrangement joins TRBV27 to TRBJ2-7; D not certain. Germline values: CDR1 MNHEY, CDR2 SMNVEV (reference sequence). V was pared by 5 bases and J by 0 bases, with 11 bases between. This CDR3 has 14 residues.

The genes are TRBV5-1 and TRBJ2-7; possibly TRBD1 for D (6 bases). The germline V gene has CDR1 SGHRS and CDR2 YFSETQ. This CDR3 region has 14 residues. V shed 0 bases and J shed 5 bases, with 12 bases lying between them. The CDR3 reads CASSLGDRYHEQYF. The CDR3 bases are TGCGCCAGCAGCTTGGGCGACAGGTACCACGAGCAGTACTTC.

The chain joins TRBV3-1 (or the pseudogene TRBV3-2) to TRBJ2-5; D is undetermined. Per germline, CDR1 LGHDT and CDR2 YNNKEL (reference sequence). The CDR3 covers 13 residues. Trimming removed 3 bases from V and 0 bases from J, with 5 bases in between. CDR3 in amino acids: CASSQTYQETQYF. The CDR3 DNA reads as TGTGCCAGCAGCCAGACGTACCAAGAGACCCAGTACTTC.

The chain combines TRBV18 with TRBJ1-2; D is possibly TRBD1 (5 bases). Trimming removed 0 bases from V and 8 bases from J, with 19 bases in between. The CDR3 sequence is 16 residues long. CDR1 is KGHSH and CDR2 is LQKENI in the germline V gene. The CDR3 protein is CASSPPQDAGGRGYTF. CDR3 coding DNA: TGTGCCAGCTCACCACCACAGGACGCGGGGGGAAGAGGCTACACCTTC.

The chain couples TRBV12-5 to TRBJ2-7, with a tentative D call TRBD2 (7 bases). Germline V gives CDR1 LGHNT, CDR2 FRNRAP. V lost 5 bases to trimming and J lost 0 bases, with 11 bases between them. This CDR3 contains 14 residues. CDR3: CASGQAGASYEQYF. The CDR3 coding sequence is TGTGCTAGTGGTCAGGCGGGGGCCTCCTACGAGCAGTACTTC.

The chain links TRBV5-4 to TRBJ2-2; perhaps TRBD2 as D (5 bases). Deletions cut 4 bases from V and 4 bases from J, with 17 bases between. The CDR3 extends over 16 amino acids. Germline V lookup: CDR1 SGHNT, CDR2 YYREEE (reference sequence). The DNA for the CDR3 is TGTGCCAGCAGCCAAACTACTAGACCATCCACCGGGGAGCTGTTTTTT. Amino acids: CASSQTTRPSTGELFF.

This chain joins TRBV5-1 and TRBJ1-2; TRBD1 is a possible D gene (5 bases). Deletions cut 0 bases from V and 0 bases from J, with 12 bases between. CDR3 length: 16 residues. Germline values: CDR1 SGHRS, CDR2 YFSETQ. In DNA, the CDR3 is TGCGCCAGCAGCTTGGGTCGGGGGAGGACTAACTATGGCTACACCTTC. Protein sequence: CASSLGRGRTNYGYTF.

The chain uses TRBV15 and TRBJ1-5; D remains unclear. The CDR3 loop spans 13 amino acids. V lost 5 bases to trimming and J lost 6 bases, with 11 bases between them. Germline CDR1 LNHNV, CDR2 YYDKDF (reference sequence). CDR3: CATSPGRAQPQHF. CDR3 nucleotide sequence: TGTGCCACCAGCCCCGGGCGTGCTCAGCCCCAGCATTTT.